This passage covers 13 T cell receptor beta chains from one sample sequenced in a study of shared clonotypes between healthy human individuals. Here immunoSEQ multiplex PCR was the method, and the copy in TCRdb shows in-frame clones only, minus some. The sample lists 2 million to 2.5 million clones, under 95% occurring once. Sequenced sample: naive CD4+ T cells from PBMCs. As to subset: CD45RA+ positively selected. These receptors came from a man aged 18-30 years in good health. Some clones in this sample may be carry-over from other donors' samples.

The chain combines TRBV11-3 with TRBJ2-3; the match to TRBD2 covers 11 bases. The CDR3 runs 17 residues. V lost 1 base to trimming and J lost 0 bases; unmatched junction nucleotides: 3. CDR1 SGHNT and CDR2 YENEEA come from the germline V gene. The CDR3 spells CASSLGLAGPSTDTQYF. CDR3 DNA sequence: TGTGCCAGCAGCTTAGGACTAGCGGGGCCGAGCACAGATACGCAGTATTTT.

The chain links TRBV5-1 to TRBJ1-1; 12 nucleotides agree with TRBD1. The CDR3 spans 17 residues. Trimming took 1 base from V and 5 from J; bases not matched to a gene: 9. Germline V gene lookup returns CDR1 SGHRS and CDR2 YFSETQ. This CDR3 reads CASSLRGTGGAGTEAFF. The DNA for the CDR3 is TGCGCCAGCAGCTTGAGGGGGACAGGGGGCGCGGGAACTGAAGCTTTCTTT.

This rearrangement joins TRBV5-1 to TRBJ2-3; D is perhaps TRBD1 or TRBD2 (5 bases each). The CDR3 is 15 amino acids. Germline CDR1 is SGHRS and CDR2 is YFSETQ. Trimming shortened V by 4 bases and J by 3 bases, and 15 bases separated the two germline ends. The DNA for the CDR3 is TGCGCCAGCAGCGCCGGGACCGTGCGTACAGATACGCAGTATTTT. Its translation: CASSAGTVRTDTQYF. The variable domain in full, with the rest retrieved from reference TRBV5-1 and TRBJ2-3, is KAGVTQTPRYLIKTRGQQVTLSCSPISGHRSVSWYQQTPGQGLQFLFEYFSETQRNKGNFPGRFSGRQFSNSRSEMNVSTLELGDSALYLCASSAGTVRTDTQYFGPGTRLTVL.

This clone was observed once. This rearrangement joins TRBV5-4 to TRBJ2-3, with 10 bases fitting TRBD1. CDR1 is SGHNT and CDR2 is YYREEE in the germline V gene (reference sequence). With V trimmed by 3 bases and J by 5 bases, 3 bases remained unmatched. The CDR3 spans 14 residues. The DNA for the CDR3 is TGTGCCAGCAGCTCCCGGACAGGGGGAGATACGCAGTATTTT. Its protein product is CASSSRTGGDTQYF.

V gene TRBV5-1 combines with J gene TRBJ1-1; D is unresolved. CDR3 size: 16 residues. With 0 bases removed from V and 0 bases from J, the gap between germline ends came to 12 bases. Germline CDR1 SGHRS, CDR2 YFSETQ. CDR3 sequence reads: CASSLGGYSMNTEAFF. For the CDR3, the DNA is TGCGCCAGCAGCTTGGGAGGTTACAGTATGAACACTGAAGCTTTCTTT. The complete variable domain, with remaining parts taken from reference TRBV5-1 and TRBJ1-1, reads KAGVTQTPRYLIKTRGQQVTLSCSPISGHRSVSWYQQTPGQGLQFLFEYFSETQRNKGNFPGRFSGRQFSNSRSEMNVSTLELGDSALYLCASSLGGYSMNTEAFFGQGTRLTVV.

V is TRBV4-1 and J is TRBJ2-7, with D uncertain. This CDR3 is built from 14 residues. V lost 1 base and J 2 bases, leaving 9 bases between the germline ends. Germline CDR1 MGHRA, CDR2 YSYEKL. In nucleotides, the CDR3 is TGCGCCAGCAGCCAAGTCCCACCCCCCTACGAGCAGTACTTC. Its protein is CASSQVPPPYEQYF.

The rearrangement links TRBV6-5 to TRBJ1-2; D is possibly TRBD1 (5 bases). Germline V lookup: CDR1 MNHEY, CDR2 SVGAGI. The CDR3 loop spans 15 amino acids. V was trimmed by 2 bases and J by 4 bases, leaving 14 bases between them. This CDR3 is CASSYGGTLSYGYTF. CDR3 bases: TGTGCCAGCAGTTACGGGGGGACCCTGAGCTATGGCTACACCTTC.

The chain links TRBV19 to TRBJ2-5; TRBD2 is a possible D gene (6 bases). Trimming stripped 4 bases from V and 0 bases from J, with 15 bases between. The CDR3 covers 16 residues. Germline V gene data show CDR1 as LNHDA and CDR2 as SQIVND (reference sequence). The CDR3 DNA follows: TGTGCCAGTAGTAGGGACCGGGACTCCTACCAAGAGACCCAGTACTTC. Protein product: CASSRDRDSYQETQYF.

For this clone: The same CDR3 arises from other DNA sequences in this sample as well. The chain recombines TRBV6-5 with TRBJ1-1, with D maybe TRBD1 (6 bases). Germline loops: CDR1 MNHEY, CDR2 SVGAGI. This CDR3 is 14 amino acids long. The V and J ends lost 4 bases and 0 bases respectively, with 9 bases between them. The CDR3 spells CASSLDRVNTEAFF. The CDR3 nucleotides read TGTGCCAGCAGTTTGGACAGAGTGAACACTGAAGCTTTCTTT.

Remarks on this clone: This sample includes further DNA sequences coding for the same CDR3. J is TRBJ2-3 and V is TRBV10-3; 8 bases are shared with TRBD2. The CDR3 runs 15 residues. J lost 0 bases, V lost 4 bases, and 3 bases had no gene match. Germline V lookup: CDR1 ENHRY, CDR2 SYGVKD. CDR3 region: CAISGASGSTDTQYF. As DNA, the CDR3 is TGTGCCATCAGTGGGGCTAGCGGGAGCACAGATACGCAGTATTTT.

This rearrangement joins TRBV2 to TRBJ2-2; no clear D. The CDR3 sequence is 15 residues long. Per the germline V gene, CDR1 is SNHLY and CDR2 is FYNNEI. V lost 7 bases and J lost 8, with 20 bases in between. CDR3 protein: CASIGSYGRPGELFF. CDR3 coding DNA: TGTGCCAGCATTGGTTCTTATGGCAGACCGGGGGAGCTGTTTTTT.

V and J are TRBV11-2 and TRBJ2-7, with TRBD2 as a possible D gene (5 bases). This CDR3 contains 15 residues. The germline CDR1 and CDR2 sequences are SGHAT and FQNNGV. V lost 5 bases and J 3 bases, leaving 17 bases between the germline ends. The CDR3 region has the DNA TGTGCCAGCAGCCGCCGGAGGCGTTCCTTCTACGAGCAGTACTTC. Translating gives CASSRRRRSFYEQYF.

In its sample, this clone was seen a few times. This specimen includes other DNA sequences encoding the same CDR3. The chain employs TRBV5-6 and TRBJ1-5; D perhaps matches TRBD1 (5 bases). The ends were cut back, 0 bases at V and 3 bases at J, with 7 bases in the middle. Germline V gene data show CDR1 as SGHDT and CDR2 as YYEEEE. The length of the CDR3 is 14 residues. The chain's CDR3 is CASSLGQFNQPQHF. CDR3 nucleotides: TGTGCCAGCAGCTTGGGACAGTTCAATCAGCCCCAGCATTTT.